This is a list of T cell receptor beta chains from one sample in a study of human T cells and chemical hapten exposure. TCRdb re-derived calls from the RACE reads in MiXCR, one entry per CDR3 protein. The table has under 200,000 distinct CDR3 sequences, roughly 15% seen once. This sample comprised whole blood, obtained in connection with sensitization to the hapten diphenylcyclopropenone (DPC). Receptors originate from a woman aged 30 to 39 with alopecia areata. Some clones in this sample may be carry-over from other donors' samples. Each CDR3 is given without its conserved first and last residue. The order of the fields is D gene, V gene, J gene, CDR3 protein. A D gene is named only where the DNA matches it firmly.

d_call: TRBD1
v_call: TRBV5-1
j_call: TRBJ2-7
cdr3_aa: ASSSSPGTGIYEQY

d_call: .
v_call: TRBV2
j_call: TRBJ1-3
cdr3_aa: ASSTGDSGNTIY

d_call: TRBD1
v_call: TRBV28
j_call: TRBJ2-1
cdr3_aa: ASSSGTGGWNEQF

d_call: .
v_call: TRBV7-9
j_call: TRBJ2-3
cdr3_aa: ASSALGRRYSSTDTQY

d_call: .
v_call: TRBV13
j_call: TRBJ1-1
cdr3_aa: ASSPGRASGAF

d_call: .
v_call: TRBV29-1
j_call: TRBJ1-2
cdr3_aa: SVDFAGVYGYT

d_call: TRBD1
v_call: TRBV6-5
j_call: TRBJ2-1
cdr3_aa: ASSPFMDREYNEQF

d_call: .
v_call: TRBV5-1
j_call: TRBJ2-7
cdr3_aa: ASSLEGIPSYEQY

d_call: .
v_call: TRBV30
j_call: TRBJ1-1
cdr3_aa: AWMVGRGVRTEAF

d_call: .
v_call: TRBV7-8
j_call: TRBJ1-4
cdr3_aa: ASSLSRGWDEKLF

d_call: TRBD1
v_call: TRBV28
j_call: TRBJ1-2
cdr3_aa: ASSLLDRDRAYGYT

d_call: .
v_call: TRBV6-1
j_call: TRBJ1-2
cdr3_aa: ASNAGPQNYGYT

d_call: .
v_call: TRBV28
j_call: TRBJ2-4
cdr3_aa: ASSFWTAKNIQY

d_call: .
v_call: TRBV5-6
j_call: TRBJ2-6
cdr3_aa: ASSYVFSGANVLT

d_call: TRBD2
v_call: TRBV20-1
j_call: TRBJ2-5
cdr3_aa: SARDLAGLATQY

d_call: .
v_call: TRBV10-3
j_call: TRBJ2-4
cdr3_aa: AISESGRGGKNIQY

d_call: .
v_call: TRBV4-3
j_call: TRBJ1-6
cdr3_aa: ASSQVKDSPLH

d_call: .
v_call: TRBV6-5
j_call: TRBJ2-7
cdr3_aa: ASSYLGAEY

d_call: .
v_call: TRBV6-2/TRBV6-3
j_call: TRBJ2-3
cdr3_aa: ASSYSWNTQY

d_call: .
v_call: TRBV12-3/TRBV12-4
j_call: TRBJ1-4
cdr3_aa: ASSPGREAEKLF

d_call: TRBD1
v_call: TRBV7-2
j_call: TRBJ1-1
cdr3_aa: ASSYRDRNTEAF

d_call: .
v_call: TRBV19
j_call: TRBJ2-1
cdr3_aa: ASSSVGIGGQF

d_call: .
v_call: TRBV29-1
j_call: TRBJ2-3
cdr3_aa: SILGAGATDTQY

d_call: TRBD2
v_call: TRBV14
j_call: TRBJ2-1
cdr3_aa: ASRESGGRNEQF

d_call: .
v_call: TRBV20-1
j_call: TRBJ2-7
cdr3_aa: SAFRGEQY

d_call: .
v_call: TRBV29-1
j_call: TRBJ2-1
cdr3_aa: SDNNEQF

d_call: TRBD2
v_call: TRBV7-9
j_call: TRBJ2-7
cdr3_aa: ASSRGTSGGPTYEQY

d_call: TRBD1
v_call: TRBV18
j_call: TRBJ1-6
cdr3_aa: ASSPGQANSPLH

d_call: .
v_call: TRBV7-9
j_call: TRBJ2-3
cdr3_aa: ASSLAGRLTDTQY

d_call: TRBD1
v_call: TRBV3-1
j_call: TRBJ1-2
cdr3_aa: ASSQKIGQGNPYGYT

d_call: TRBD2
v_call: TRBV19
j_call: TRBJ2-3
cdr3_aa: ASSIALAGGPSTDTQY

d_call: .
v_call: TRBV9
j_call: TRBJ2-7
cdr3_aa: ASSVGGYDYEQY

d_call: .
v_call: TRBV6-5
j_call: TRBJ2-1
cdr3_aa: ASAMSLGLSNEQF

d_call: .
v_call: TRBV18
j_call: TRBJ2-5
cdr3_aa: ASSAERQETQY

d_call: TRBD2
v_call: TRBV18
j_call: TRBJ2-7
cdr3_aa: ASSPLAGADYEQY

d_call: TRBD2
v_call: TRBV27
j_call: TRBJ2-1
cdr3_aa: ASSLSGSVGYNEQF

d_call: .
v_call: TRBV27
j_call: TRBJ2-3
cdr3_aa: ASSLSSGRSDTQY

d_call: .
v_call: TRBV27
j_call: TRBJ2-3
cdr3_aa: ASRGTFPTDTQY

d_call: TRBD2
v_call: TRBV9
j_call: TRBJ2-2
cdr3_aa: ASSVGAGGNGELF

d_call: .
v_call: TRBV5-5
j_call: TRBJ1-4
cdr3_aa: ASSLEWTRGEKLF

d_call: .
v_call: TRBV14
j_call: TRBJ2-5
cdr3_aa: ASSQASYRY

d_call: .
v_call: TRBV30
j_call: TRBJ2-3
cdr3_aa: AWSVFLGGPDTQY